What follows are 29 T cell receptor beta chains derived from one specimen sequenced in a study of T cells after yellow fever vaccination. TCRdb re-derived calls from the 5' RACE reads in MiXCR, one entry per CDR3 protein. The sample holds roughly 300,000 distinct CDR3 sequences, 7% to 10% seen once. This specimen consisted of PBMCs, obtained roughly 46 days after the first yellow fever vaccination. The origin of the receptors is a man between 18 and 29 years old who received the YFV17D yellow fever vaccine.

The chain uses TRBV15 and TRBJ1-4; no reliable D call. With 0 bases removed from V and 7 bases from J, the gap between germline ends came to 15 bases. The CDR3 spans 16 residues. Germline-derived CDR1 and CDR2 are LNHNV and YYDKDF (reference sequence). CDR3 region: CATSRDLSGKGEKLFF. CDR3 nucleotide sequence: TGTGCCACCAGCAGAGATCTTTCCGGGAAGGGTGAAAAACTGTTTTTT.

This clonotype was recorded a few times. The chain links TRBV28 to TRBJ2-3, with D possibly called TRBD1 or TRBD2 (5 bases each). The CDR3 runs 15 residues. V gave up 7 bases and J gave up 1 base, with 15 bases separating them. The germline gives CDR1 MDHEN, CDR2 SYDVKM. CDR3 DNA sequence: TGTGCCAGCAAATCCGGGGCCTCAGGCACAGATACGCAGTATTTT. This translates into CASKSGASGTDTQYF.

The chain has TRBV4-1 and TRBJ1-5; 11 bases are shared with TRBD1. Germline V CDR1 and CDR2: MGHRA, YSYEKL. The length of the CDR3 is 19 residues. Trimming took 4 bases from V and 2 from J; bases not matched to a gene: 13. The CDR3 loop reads CASSLSRDRGLLRNQPQHF. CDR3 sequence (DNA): TGCGCCAGCAGCCTGTCCCGGGACAGGGGGTTGTTGCGCAATCAGCCCCAGCATTTT.

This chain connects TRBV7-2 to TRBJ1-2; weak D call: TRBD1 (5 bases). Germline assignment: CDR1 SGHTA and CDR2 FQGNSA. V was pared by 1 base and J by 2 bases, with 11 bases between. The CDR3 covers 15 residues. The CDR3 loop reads CASSLVGTANYGYTF. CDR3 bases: TGTGCCAGCAGCTTAGTGGGGACGGCCAACTATGGCTACACCTTC. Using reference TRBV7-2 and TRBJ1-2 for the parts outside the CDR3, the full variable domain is GAGVSQSPSNKVTEKGKDVELRCDPISGHTALYWYRQSLGQGLEFLIYFQGNSAPDKSGLPSDRFSAERTGGSVSTLTIQRTQQEDSAVYLCASSLVGTANYGYTFGSGTRLTVV.

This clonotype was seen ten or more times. CDR3 protein: CASTSPGQNFNEQFF. The CDR3 DNA reads as TGTGCCAGCACCTCCCCCGGACAGAACTTCAATGAGCAGTTCTTC. The chain combines TRBV12-3 or TRBV12-4 with TRBJ2-1; TRBD1 might be the D (6 bases). The CDR3 covers 15 residues. V lost 7 bases and J lost 6, with 19 bases in between.

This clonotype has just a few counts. CDR3 sequence (DNA): TGTGCCAGCAGCGCTCCCGGGACCCAGTACTTC. Its translation: CASSAPGTQYF. This chain connects TRBV7-6 to TRBJ2-5, with no clear D. The CDR3 has 11 residues. Germline loops: CDR1 SGHVS, CDR2 FNYEAQ. V was pared by 5 bases and J by 7 bases, with 8 bases between.

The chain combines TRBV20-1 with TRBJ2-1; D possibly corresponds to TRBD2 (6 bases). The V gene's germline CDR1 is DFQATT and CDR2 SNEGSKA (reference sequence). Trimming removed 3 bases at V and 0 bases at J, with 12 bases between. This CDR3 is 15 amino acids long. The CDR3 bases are TGCAGTGCTAGGGGCGGGATTAGCTCCTACAATGAGCAGTTCTTC. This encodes CSARGGISSYNEQFF.

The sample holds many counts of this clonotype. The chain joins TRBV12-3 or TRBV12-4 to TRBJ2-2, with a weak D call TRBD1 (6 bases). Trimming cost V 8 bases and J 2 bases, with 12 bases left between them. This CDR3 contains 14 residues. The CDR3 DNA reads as TGTGCCAGCCGAGGGACACTTAACACCGGGGAGCTGTTTTTT. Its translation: CASRGTLNTGELFF.

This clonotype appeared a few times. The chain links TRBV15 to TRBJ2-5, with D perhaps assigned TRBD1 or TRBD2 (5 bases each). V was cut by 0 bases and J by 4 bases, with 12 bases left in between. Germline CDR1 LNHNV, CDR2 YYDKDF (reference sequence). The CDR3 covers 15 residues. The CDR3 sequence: CATSREARDVETQYF. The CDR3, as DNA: TGTGCCACCAGCAGAGAGGCCAGGGACGTAGAGACCCAGTACTTC.

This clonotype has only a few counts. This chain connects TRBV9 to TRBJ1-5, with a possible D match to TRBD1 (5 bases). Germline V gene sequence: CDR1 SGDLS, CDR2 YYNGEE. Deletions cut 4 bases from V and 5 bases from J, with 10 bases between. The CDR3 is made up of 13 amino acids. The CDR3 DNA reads TGTGCCAGCAGCTTCACGGGGGATCAGCCCCAGCATTTT. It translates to CASSFTGDQPQHF. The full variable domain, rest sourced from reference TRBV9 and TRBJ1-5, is DSGVTQTPKHLITATGQRVTLRCSPRSGDLSVYWYQQSLDQGLQFLIQYYNGEERAKGNILERFSAQQFPDLHSELNLSSLELGDSALYFCASSFTGDQPQHFGDGTRLSIL.

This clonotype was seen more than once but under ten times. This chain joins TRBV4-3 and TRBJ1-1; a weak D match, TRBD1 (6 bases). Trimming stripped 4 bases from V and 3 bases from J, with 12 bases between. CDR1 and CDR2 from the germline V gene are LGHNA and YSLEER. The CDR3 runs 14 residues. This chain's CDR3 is CASSLEGGYTEAFF. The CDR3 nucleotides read TGCGCCAGCAGCCTAGAGGGGGGGTACACTGAAGCTTTCTTT.

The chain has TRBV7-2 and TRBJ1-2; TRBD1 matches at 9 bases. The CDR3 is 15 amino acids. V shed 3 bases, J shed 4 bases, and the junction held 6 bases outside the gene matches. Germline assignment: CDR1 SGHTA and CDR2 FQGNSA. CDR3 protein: CASSFQGQGLYGYTF. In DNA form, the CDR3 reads TGTGCCAGCAGCTTCCAGGGACAGGGACTCTATGGCTACACCTTC. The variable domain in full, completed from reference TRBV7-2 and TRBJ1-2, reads GAGVSQSPSNKVTEKGKDVELRCDPISGHTALYWYRQSLGQGLEFLIYFQGNSAPDKSGLPSDRFSAERTGGSVSTLTIQRTQQEDSAVYLCASSFQGQGLYGYTFGSGTRLTVV.

CDR3 in amino acids: CSVNYVDITDTQYF. Here the CDR3 DNA reads TGCAGCGTGAACTACGTAGACATCACAGATACGCAGTATTTT. This chain joins TRBV29-1 and TRBJ2-3; D is unresolved. V lost 6 bases and J 2 bases, leaving 15 bases between the germline ends. The CDR3 runs 14 residues. CDR1 is SQVTM and CDR2 is ANQGSEA in the germline V gene.

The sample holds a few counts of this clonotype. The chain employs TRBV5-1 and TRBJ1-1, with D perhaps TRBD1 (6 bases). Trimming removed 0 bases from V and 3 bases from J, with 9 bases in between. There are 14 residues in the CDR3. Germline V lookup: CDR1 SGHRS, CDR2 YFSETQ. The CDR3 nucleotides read TGCGCCAGCAGCTTGGACAGGGAGGACACTGAAGCTTTCTTT. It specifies CASSLDREDTEAFF.

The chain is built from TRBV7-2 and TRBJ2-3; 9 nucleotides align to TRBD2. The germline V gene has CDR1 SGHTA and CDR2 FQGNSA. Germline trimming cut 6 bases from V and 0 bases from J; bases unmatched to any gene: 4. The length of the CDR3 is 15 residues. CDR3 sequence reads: CASSPAGGSTDTQYF. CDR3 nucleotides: TGTGCCAGCAGTCCTGCGGGGGGGAGCACAGATACGCAGTATTTT.

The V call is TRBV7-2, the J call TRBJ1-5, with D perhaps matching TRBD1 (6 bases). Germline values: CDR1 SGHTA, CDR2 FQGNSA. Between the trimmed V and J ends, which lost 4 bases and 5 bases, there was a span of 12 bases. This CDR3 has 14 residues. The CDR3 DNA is TGTGCCAGCAGCTCCGACAGGACCTATCAGCCCCAGCATTTT. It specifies CASSSDRTYQPQHF.

This CDR3 reads CASALTDRDTGELFF. The CDR3 nucleotides read TGTGCCAGCGCGTTGACGGACAGGGACACCGGGGAGCTGTTTTTT. The chain has TRBV7-6 and TRBJ2-2, with 8 nucleotides matching TRBD1. Germline V gene lookup returns CDR1 SGHVS and CDR2 FNYEAQ. With V trimmed by 8 bases and J by 3 bases, 8 bases remained unmatched. This CDR3 spans 15 amino acids.

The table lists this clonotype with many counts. This CDR3 is CASSPPSYNEQFF. The DNA for the CDR3 is TGTGCCAGCAGCCCCCCTTCCTACAATGAGCAGTTCTTC. The chain links TRBV18 to TRBJ2-1; D ambiguous. This CDR3 comprises 13 residues. CDR1 KGHSH and CDR2 LQKENI come from the germline V gene. The ends were cut back, 8 bases at V and 1 base at J, with 9 bases in the middle.

The CDR3 protein is CASGGTVAPYEQYF. The CDR3 coding sequence is TGTGCCAGTGGCGGGACAGTCGCTCCCTACGAGCAGTACTTC. The chain carries TRBV19 and TRBJ2-7; tentatively, D is TRBD1 (7 bases). The CDR3 contains 14 residues. V was pared by 8 bases and J by 2 bases, with 16 bases between. Germline V lookup: CDR1 LNHDA, CDR2 SQIVND (reference sequence).

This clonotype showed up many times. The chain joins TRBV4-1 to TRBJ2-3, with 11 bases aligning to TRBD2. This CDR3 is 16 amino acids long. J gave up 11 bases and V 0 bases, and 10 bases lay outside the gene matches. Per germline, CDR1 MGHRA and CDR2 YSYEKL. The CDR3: CASSQENRLAGGGQYF. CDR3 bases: TGCGCCAGCAGCCAAGAAAATCGGCTAGCGGGGGGCGGGCAGTATTTT.

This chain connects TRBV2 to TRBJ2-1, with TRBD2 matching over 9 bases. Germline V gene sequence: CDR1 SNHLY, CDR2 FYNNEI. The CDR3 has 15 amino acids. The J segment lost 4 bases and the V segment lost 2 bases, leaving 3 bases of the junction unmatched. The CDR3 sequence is CASSETSGFYNEQFF. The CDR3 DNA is TGTGCCAGCAGTGAAACTAGCGGGTTTTACAATGAGCAGTTCTTC.

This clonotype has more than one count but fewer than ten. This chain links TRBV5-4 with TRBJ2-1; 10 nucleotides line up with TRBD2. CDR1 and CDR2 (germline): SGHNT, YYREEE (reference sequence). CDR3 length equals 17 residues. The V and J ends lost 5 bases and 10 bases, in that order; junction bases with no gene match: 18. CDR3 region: CASSKPQRGGPVSEQFF. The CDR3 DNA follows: TGTGCCAGCAGTAAGCCCCAGCGGGGGGGCCCAGTCTCCGAGCAGTTCTTC. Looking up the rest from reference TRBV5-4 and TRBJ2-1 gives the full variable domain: ETGVTQSPTHLIKTRGQQVTLRCSSQSGHNTVSWYQQALGQGPQFIFQYYREEENGRGNFPPRFSGLQFPNYSSELNVNALELDDSALYLCASSKPQRGGPVSEQFFGPGTRLTVL.

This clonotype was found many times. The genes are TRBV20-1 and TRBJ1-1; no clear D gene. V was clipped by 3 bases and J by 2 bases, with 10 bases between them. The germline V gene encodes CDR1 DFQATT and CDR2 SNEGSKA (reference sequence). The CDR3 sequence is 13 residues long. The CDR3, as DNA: TGCAGTGCTAGTAATAGCTTAAACACTGAAGCTTTCTTT. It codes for CSASNSLNTEAFF.

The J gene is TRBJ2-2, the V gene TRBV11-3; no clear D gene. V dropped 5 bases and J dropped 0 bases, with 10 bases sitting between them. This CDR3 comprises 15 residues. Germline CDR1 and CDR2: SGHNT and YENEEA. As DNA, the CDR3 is TGTGCCAGCAGCCCGACCCCAGCGAACACCGGGGAGCTGTTTTTT. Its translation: CASSPTPANTGELFF.

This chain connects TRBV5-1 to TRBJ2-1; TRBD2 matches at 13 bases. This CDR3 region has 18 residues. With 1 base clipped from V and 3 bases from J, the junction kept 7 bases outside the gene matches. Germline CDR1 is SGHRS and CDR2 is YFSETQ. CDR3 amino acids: CASSLKETSGGLYNEQFF. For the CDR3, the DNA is TGCGCCAGCAGCTTGAAGGAGACTAGCGGGGGGCTCTACAATGAGCAGTTCTTC. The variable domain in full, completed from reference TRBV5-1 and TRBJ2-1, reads KAGVTQTPRYLIKTRGQQVTLSCSPISGHRSVSWYQQTPGQGLQFLFEYFSETQRNKGNFPGRFSGRQFSNSRSEMNVSTLELGDSALYLCASSLKETSGGLYNEQFFGPGTRLTVL.

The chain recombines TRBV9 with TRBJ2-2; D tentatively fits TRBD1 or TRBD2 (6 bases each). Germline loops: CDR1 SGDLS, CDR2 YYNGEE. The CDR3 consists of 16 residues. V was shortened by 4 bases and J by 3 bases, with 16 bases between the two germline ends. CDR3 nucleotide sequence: TGTGCCAGCAGCCCCCCGCCGGGGGCTTACACCGGGGAGCTGTTTTTT. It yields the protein CASSPPPGAYTGELFF.

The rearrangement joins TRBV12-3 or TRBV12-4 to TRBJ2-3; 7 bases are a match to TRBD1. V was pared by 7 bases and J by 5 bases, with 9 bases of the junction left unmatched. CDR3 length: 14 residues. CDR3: CASIDREQGDTQYF. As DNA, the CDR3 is TGTGCCAGCATCGACAGGGAGCAGGGAGATACGCAGTATTTT.

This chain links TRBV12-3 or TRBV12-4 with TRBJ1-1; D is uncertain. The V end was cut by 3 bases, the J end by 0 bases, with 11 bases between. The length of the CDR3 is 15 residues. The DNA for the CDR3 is TGTGCCAGCAGTTTGGGTGTAGGCCTGAACACTGAAGCTTTCTTT. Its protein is CASSLGVGLNTEAFF.

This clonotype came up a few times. The CDR3 DNA reads TGTGCCAGCAGTACCCTTGGCAGAGCTAACTATGGCTACACCTTC. Protein: CASSTLGRANYGYTF. The chain recombines TRBV6-1 with TRBJ1-2, with unresolved D. Germline V gene data show CDR1 as MNHNS and CDR2 as SASEGT. This CDR3 contains 15 residues. V was pared by 5 bases and J by 0 bases, with 13 bases between.